The 32 T cell receptor beta chains below all came from one sample that was sequenced in a study of beta chain features in type 1 diabetes. Study results and limitations: Moderate yet significant TCRB CDR3 shortening was seen in Type 1 diabetes patients in all four CD4+ subsets.

Expressed TCRB transcripts got sequenced, as all isolated RNA was reverse transcribed. Some clones are missing from TCRdb's copy, which holds only in-frame ones; the method was immunoSEQ multiplex PCR. This table has a few hundred thousand clones, around a tenth appearing once. No antigen is known for these receptors. The sample was central memory CD4+ T cells from blood. The receptor set was obtained from a man aged 25 to 40 with type 1 diabetes.

The V and J genes are TRBV27 and TRBJ2-1, with 10 bases matching TRBD1. Germline V lookup: CDR1 MNHEY, CDR2 SMNVEV (reference sequence). The trim removed 8 bases at V and 10 bases at J, leaving 14 bases unmatched. The CDR3 contains 15 residues. CDR3: CASAPGTGADREQFF. As DNA, the CDR3 is TGTGCCAGCGCTCCCGGGACAGGGGCCGATAGGGAGCAGTTCTTC.

The chain carries TRBV5-1 and TRBJ1-3; TRBD1 is a possible D gene (6 bases). The V gene's germline CDR1 is SGHRS and CDR2 YFSETQ. Trimming pared 4 bases from V and 2 bases from J, leaving 13 bases between. CDR3 length equals 15 residues. DNA for the CDR3: TGCGCCAGCAGCCCCCAGACAGGCGCTGGAAACACCATATATTTT. Its protein is CASSPQTGAGNTIYF.

V is TRBV9 and J is TRBJ1-2, with unresolved D. CDR3 length equals 15 residues. V was clipped by 0 bases and J by 0 bases, with 9 bases between them. Germline values: CDR1 SGDLS, CDR2 YYNGEE. DNA for the CDR3: TGTGCCAGCAGCGTAGGGGCAGAACCTAACTATGGCTACACCTTC. Translation gives CASSVGAEPNYGYTF.

This clone turned up a few times. The rearrangement links TRBV2 to TRBJ1-5, with a possible D match to TRBD1 (5 bases). Trimming shortened V by 4 bases and J by 5 bases, and 12 bases separated the two germline ends. The CDR3 runs to 14 residues. Germline V CDR1 and CDR2: SNHLY, FYNNEI. CDR3 coding DNA: TGTGCCAGCAGTGGCGGGACCCGCTATCAGCCCCAGCATTTT. This codes for CASSGGTRYQPQHF.

This clone was picked up many times. The rearrangement uses TRBV11-3 and TRBJ2-1; D uncertain. With 1 base removed from V and 7 bases from J, the gap between germline ends came to 11 bases. This CDR3 region has 14 residues. Germline V gives CDR1 SGHNT, CDR2 YENEEA. For the CDR3, the DNA is TGTGCCAGCAGCTTAGCCCAAACGACGAATGAGCAGTTCTTC. Translating gives CASSLAQTTNEQFF.

This clone was seen only once. This chain uses TRBV28 with TRBJ1-3; D is uncertain. Germline V gene sequence: CDR1 MDHEN, CDR2 SYDVKM. The CDR3 extends over 15 amino acids. The ends were cut back, 6 bases at V and 1 base at J, with 13 bases in the middle. The CDR3 bases are TGTGCCAGCAGCGAAACCGGACTGTCTGGAAACACCATATATTTT. Its protein product is CASSETGLSGNTIYF.

The sample holds a few counts of this clone. The chain is built from TRBV7-2 and TRBJ1-2; D gene uncertain. CDR3 length: 16 amino acids. From germline, CDR1 is SGHTA and CDR2 FQGNSA. With 0 bases removed from V and 0 bases from J, the gap between germline ends came to 11 bases. CDR3 residues: CASSLATTQANYGYTF. CDR3 DNA sequence: TGTGCCAGCAGCTTAGCGACTACCCAAGCTAACTATGGCTACACCTTC.

This clone was counted between two and nine times. The genes are TRBV4-3 and TRBJ2-2; the D gene is possibly TRBD2 (5 bases). V was pared by 1 base and J by 6 bases, with 9 bases between. The CDR3 has 14 residues. CDR1 LGHNA and CDR2 YSLEER come from the germline V gene. The CDR3 here is CASSQATRAGELFF. The CDR3 DNA is TGCGCCAGCAGCCAAGCTACGAGGGCCGGGGAGCTGTTTTTT.

This clone occurred a few times. The chain carries TRBV7-2 and TRBJ2-2; TRBD2 aligns across 7 bases. The CDR3 extends over 14 amino acids. Germline trimming cut 1 base from V and 9 bases from J; bases unmatched to any gene: 5. Germline assignment: CDR1 SGHTA and CDR2 FQGNSA. CDR3 loop: CASSLEGGRRELFF. DNA for the CDR3: TGTGCCAGCAGCTTAGAGGGAGGGCGGAGGGAGCTGTTTTTT.

This chain uses TRBV6-1 with TRBJ1-4, with TRBD1 matching over 9 bases. Trimming cost V 6 bases and J 8 bases; bases outside gene matches: 7. The CDR3 length is 14 residues. Germline V gene lookup returns CDR1 MNHNS and CDR2 SASEGT. The CDR3 nucleotides read TGTGCCAGCAGAACTGGACAGGGGAACGAAAAACTGTTTTTT. Translating it yields CASRTGQGNEKLFF.

The chain is built from TRBV19 and TRBJ2-3, with 9 bases lining up with TRBD1. The CDR3 is 15 amino acids. Trimming removed 9 bases from V and 4 bases from J; junction bases left unmatched: 11. Germline lookup yields CDR1 LNHDA and CDR2 SQIVND (reference sequence). The CDR3 loop is CASSLLTGGSDTQYF. CDR3 nucleotide sequence: TGTGCCAGCTCGCTTCTGACAGGGGGATCAGATACGCAGTATTTT.

V is TRBV6-1 and J is TRBJ2-2; 7 bases are a match to TRBD1. This CDR3 spans 15 amino acids. With V trimmed by 6 bases and J by 4 bases, 8 bases remained unmatched. In germline, CDR1 is MNHNS, CDR2 SASEGT. The CDR3 nucleotides are TGTGCCAGCAGACAGGGGCTCCAAGGCACCGGGGAGCTGTTTTTT. Its translation is CASRQGLQGTGELFF.

The V call is TRBV11-1, the J call TRBJ2-1; 10 nucleotides match TRBD1. Germline CDR1 reads SGHAT; CDR2 reads FQDESV (reference sequence). With 1 base clipped from V and 4 bases from J, the junction kept 4 bases outside the gene matches. This CDR3 has 16 residues. CDR3 amino acids: CASSLEGQGGYNEQFF. DNA for the CDR3: TGTGCCAGCAGCTTAGAAGGACAGGGGGGATACAATGAGCAGTTCTTC.

This clone appeared a few times. V is TRBV4-2 and J is TRBJ2-5; TRBD1 matches at 7 bases. The CDR3 spans 15 residues. The V gene end was trimmed by 1 base and the J gene end by 1 base; junction bases not matched to a gene: 3. Germline V lookup: CDR1 LGHNA, CDR2 YNFKEQ. The CDR3: CASSQARQGQETQYF. CDR3 in DNA: TGTGCCAGCAGCCAAGCCCGACAGGGCCAAGAGACCCAGTACTTC.

This clone was counted only a few times. J is TRBJ2-3 and V is TRBV27; D is unresolved. The CDR3 runs 13 residues. Trimming removed 3 bases at V and 6 bases at J, with 10 bases between. The germline V gene has CDR1 MNHEY and CDR2 SMNVEV (reference sequence). The chain's CDR3 is CASSLTPVDTQYF. The DNA of the CDR3 is TGTGCCAGCAGTTTGACCCCAGTGGATACGCAGTATTTT.

This clone showed up just a few times. The rearrangement joins TRBV28 to TRBJ2-1, with a possible D match to TRBD2 (6 bases). There are 16 residues in the CDR3. The germline V and J ends were trimmed by 7 bases and 3 bases, with 19 bases remaining between them. Germline V gene sequence: CDR1 MDHEN, CDR2 SYDVKM. For the CDR3, the DNA is TGTGCCAGCACCTATGCGGGGCAGGGAGACTACAATGAGCAGTTCTTC. Its translation is CASTYAGQGDYNEQFF.

V is TRBV28 and J is TRBJ1-1, with D perhaps matching TRBD1 (5 bases). Trimming left V 2 bases short and J 3 bases short, with 13 bases between. The CDR3 contains 15 residues. Germline V gives CDR1 MDHEN, CDR2 SYDVKM. The CDR3 protein is CASSLGGVGDTEAFF. CDR3 coding DNA: TGTGCCAGCAGTTTAGGAGGGGTAGGGGACACTGAAGCTTTCTTT.

The genes are TRBV4-1 and TRBJ2-2, with a weak D call TRBD2 (5 bases). The CDR3 totals 17 residues. Germline-derived CDR1 and CDR2 are MGHRA and YSYEKL. Trimming took off 1 base at V and 3 bases at J, with 15 bases between the two ends. CDR3 DNA sequence: TGCGCCAGCAGCCAAGTTTCTTCGGGATCTTACACCGGGGAGCTGTTTTTT. Residues: CASSQVSSGSYTGELFF.

As for this clone: Different DNA sequences within this sample yield the same CDR3. The chain employs TRBV6-5 and TRBJ2-4; D is perhaps TRBD2 (5 bases). Germline CDR1 reads MNHEY; CDR2 reads SVGAGI. This CDR3 is 15 amino acids long. The ends were cut back, 2 bases at V and 0 bases at J, with 8 bases in the middle. CDR3 DNA sequence: TGTGCCAGCAGTTACGCCGGACTAGCCAAAAACATTCAGTACTTC. It yields the protein CASSYAGLAKNIQYF.

This clone has more than one count but fewer than ten. V is TRBV9 and J is TRBJ1-2; 10 positions match TRBD1. V dropped 3 bases and J dropped 3; count of bases not matched to a gene: 5. CDR3 length: 15 residues. CDR1 is SGDLS and CDR2 is YYNGEE in the germline V gene. This CDR3 is CASSAGQGGHYGYTF. The CDR3 region has the DNA TGTGCCAGCAGCGCCGGACAGGGGGGTCACTATGGCTACACCTTC.

With respect to this clone: Just one base apart from a much larger clone, this may be a read error. The chain carries TRBV7-8 and TRBJ1-1; D ambiguous. CDR1 SGHVS and CDR2 FQNEAQ come from the germline V gene. This CDR3 region has 14 residues. The V end was cut by 1 base, the J end by 0 bases, with 6 bases between. The CDR3 nucleotides read TGTGCCAGCAGCTTAGGACAACTGAACACTGAAGCTTTCTTT. Amino acids: CASSLGQLNTEAFF.

This clone was seen many times. The chain carries TRBV5-1 and TRBJ2-5, with D possibly matching TRBD1 (6 bases). The CDR3 sequence is 14 residues long. Germline CDR1 SGHRS, CDR2 YFSETQ. Trimming pared 2 bases from V and 0 bases from J, leaving 8 bases between. CDR3 in DNA: TGCGCCAGCAGCTTACAGGGTTACCAAGAGACCCAGTACTTC. It codes for CASSLQGYQETQYF. The full variable domain, its missing parts supplied by reference TRBV5-1 and TRBJ2-5, is KAGVTQTPRYLIKTRGQQVTLSCSPISGHRSVSWYQQTPGQGLQFLFEYFSETQRNKGNFPGRFSGRQFSNSRSEMNVSTLELGDSALYLCASSLQGYQETQYFGPGTRLLVL.

This clone was counted only a few times. Distinct nucleotide sequences in the sample also encode this CDR3. This chain joins TRBV4-2 and TRBJ2-1; 10 bases map to TRBD2. The CDR3 sequence is 15 residues long. Germline lookup yields CDR1 LGHNA and CDR2 YNFKEQ. V gave up 6 bases and J gave up 3 bases; unmatched junction bases: 5. The CDR3 is CASSPRTSGYNEQFF. Here the CDR3 DNA reads TGTGCCAGCAGTCCCCGGACTAGCGGCTACAATGAGCAGTTCTTC.

The chain recombines TRBV28 with TRBJ2-7, with a tentative D call TRBD1 (5 bases). The CDR3 runs 11 residues. Germline loops: CDR1 MDHEN, CDR2 SYDVKM. V was shortened by 9 bases and J by 4 bases, with 10 bases between the two germline ends. The CDR3 here is CASEDIYEQYF. CDR3 DNA sequence: TGTGCCAGTGAGGACATTTACGAGCAGTACTTC.

This clone was picked up a small number of times. The CDR3 bases are TGTGCCAGCAGCGTAAGGGTGGGTCTATCCTACGAGCAGTACTTC. Protein product: CASSVRVGLSYEQYF. The V gene is TRBV9, the J gene TRBJ2-7; D uncertain. V was trimmed by 1 base and J by 1 base, leaving 12 bases between them. This CDR3 comprises 15 residues. Germline assignment: CDR1 SGDLS and CDR2 YYNGEE.

The table lists this clone with many counts. The V and J genes are TRBV4-1 and TRBJ1-3, with D unresolved. CDR1 and CDR2 from the germline V gene are MGHRA and YSYEKL. The CDR3 loop spans 13 amino acids. Trimming pared 4 bases from V and 4 bases from J, leaving 8 bases between. DNA of the CDR3: TGCGCCAGCAGCCCACCGGGAGGAAACACCATATATTTT. Protein: CASSPPGGNTIYF.

The chain recombines TRBV28 with TRBJ2-3; possibly TRBD1 for D (6 bases). Germline V gene lookup returns CDR1 MDHEN and CDR2 SYDVKM. The CDR3 runs 15 residues. V lost 6 bases, J lost 4 bases, and 17 bases lay in between. CDR3 in DNA: TGTGCCAGCAGCTTACCGGGACAAAGATCAGATACGCAGTATTTT. It translates to CASSLPGQRSDTQYF.

The chain employs TRBV27 and TRBJ1-5; unclear D gene. The germline V gene has CDR1 MNHEY and CDR2 SMNVEV (reference sequence). This CDR3 region has 14 residues. Deletions cut 8 bases from V and 0 bases from J, with 11 bases between. The CDR3 DNA reads TGTGCCAGCGCCGACATGGTTAGCAATCAGCCCCAGCATTTT. It yields the protein CASADMVSNQPQHF.

This clone was picked up a small number of times. The chain combines TRBV5-1 with TRBJ1-1, with D perhaps matching TRBD1 (5 bases). The germline CDR1 and CDR2 sequences are SGHRS and YFSETQ. The germline V and J ends were trimmed by 3 bases and 3 bases, with 9 bases remaining between them. CDR3 length: 13 amino acids. In DNA, the CDR3 is TGCGCCAGCAGCTGGGGCGACGACACTGAAGCTTTCTTT. Its translation: CASSWGDDTEAFF.

V usage is TRBV29-1 and J usage is TRBJ1-1; D is ambiguous. CDR1 and CDR2 (germline): SQVTM, ANQGSEA. Trimming pared 6 bases from V and 1 base from J, leaving 9 bases between. The CDR3 sequence is 12 residues long. The DNA of the CDR3 is TGCAGCGTAAGTTACGCGAACACTGAAGCTTTCTTT. Translated: CSVSYANTEAFF.

V usage is TRBV5-4 and J usage is TRBJ2-5; 11 bases agree with TRBD1. Germline V gene sequence: CDR1 SGHNT, CDR2 YYREEE (reference sequence). V lost 4 bases and J lost 7; bases outside the gene matches: 3. CDR3 length equals 13 residues. CDR3 in amino acids: CASSPGQGGTQYF. The DNA of the CDR3 is TGTGCCAGCAGCCCGGGACAGGGGGGGACCCAGTACTTC.

This clone was picked up a small number of times. This chain joins TRBV7-3 and TRBJ2-7; 7 bases are shared with TRBD2. V lost 5 bases and J lost 0; bases outside the gene matches: 7. Germline V gives CDR1 SGHTA, CDR2 FQGTGA. The CDR3 totals 15 residues. The CDR3 DNA sequence: TGTGCCAGCAGCCTTAGCGGGTTGAGCTCCTACGAGCAGTACTTC. It translates to CASSLSGLSSYEQYF.